This T cell receptor (beta chain) was documented in a study of cytomegalovirus exposure and HLA in healthy donors. The wider study: Findings of an earlier analysis included roughly 110 million unique TCR beta sequences from about 180 million T cells.

Primers included in the PCR were 60 Vbeta and 13 Jbeta primers. The data were produced by immunoSEQ multiplex PCR, yet TCRdb's version contains in-frame clones alone and is incomplete. The sample consists of under 150,000 clones, over 65% of them appearing once. Germline-derived CDR1 and CDR2 are LNHNV and YYDKDF (reference sequence). The V and J ends lost 0 bases and 4 bases, in that order; junction bases with no gene match: 5. This CDR3 region has 16 residues. Turning to this clone: Its target is not known.

Findings and limits, study-wide: Earlier findings revealed that most TCR beta V segments proved productive either about 87% or about 30% of the time.

The sequencing sample was made of PBMCs. The rearrangement uses TRBV15 and TRBJ2-2, with 7 bases matching TRBD2. This sequence was found in a male donor in good health and CMV-seronegative. The DNA of the CDR3 is TGTGCCACCAGCAGAGAGCGGGGGTGGGGCACCGGGGAGCTGTTTTTT. This encodes CATSRERGWGTGELFF.